The text below deals with one T cell receptor (beta chain). The antigen remains unidentified. Tumor tissue was taken before any definitive surgery or chemotherapy was given. This sample is drawn from a study of high-grade serous ovarian cancer treatment subgroups. In the study overall: On average, roughly 14,000 reads and 6,000 to 7,500 unique TCR beta rearrangements were obtained per sample.

Regarding the study as a whole: Without spatial data, bulk sequencing limits insight into HGSC tumor diversity. Different patients shared almost no repertoire; same-patient tumors shared 0.11 to 0.79. Repertoire analysis covered CDR3 alone, not CDR1 or CDR2.

The protocol was immunoSEQ multiplex PCR, while the TCRdb copy is restricted to in-frame clones and leaves out a portion. The sample contains 15,000 to 20,000 clones, around 74% of which appear only once. This receptor was identified in a human donor with high-grade serous ovarian cancer. The sequencing input was tumor tissue.

CDR3 region: CASSQGTGFNQPQHF. The CDR3 coding sequence is TGTGCCAGCAGCCAAGGGACAGGTTTCAATCAGCCCCAGCATTTT. The chain recombines TRBV5-5 with TRBJ1-5, with TRBD1 identical over 8 bases. After removal of 4 bases from V and 3 bases from J, the junction contained 6 bases not matched to a gene. CDR1 is SGHKS and CDR2 is YYEKEE in the germline V gene (reference sequence). The CDR3 spans 15 residues.